The rows below give T cell receptor beta chains drawn from one sample of a study of cytomegalovirus exposure and HLA in healthy donors. Some clones are missing from TCRdb's copy, which holds only in-frame ones; the method was immunoSEQ multiplex PCR. The repertoire holds around 92,000 clones, with roughly four fifths as singletons. Sequenced material: PBMCs. These receptors were taken from a human donor in good health. The CDR3 runs from the conserved cysteine through the conserved F or W. A D gene is named only where the DNA matches it firmly. For some rows the clone size is stated as once, few or many, or as a class when expanded; others skip it.

>TRBV18|TRBJ1-3|.|.
CASSPLVGSPSGNTIYF
TGTGCCAGCTCACCACTTGTTGGGAGCCCCTCTGGAAACACCATATATTTT
>TRBV4-2|TRBJ2-7|.|.
CASSQEGDPNYEQYF
TGTGCCAGCAGCCAAGAAGGAGACCCGAACTACGAGCAGTACTTC
>TRBV9|TRBJ2-7|.|.
CASSVHSSYEQYF
TGTGCCAGCTCAGTCCACAGCAGCTACGAGCAGTACTTC
>TRBV30|TRBJ1-5|TRBD1|.
CAWSGQGYHQPQHF
TGTGCCTGGAGTGGACAGGGGTATCATCAGCCCCAGCATTTT
>TRBV5-1|TRBJ2-7|.|.
CASSLAESGSFYEQYF
TGCGCCAGCAGCTTGGCAGAGTCGGGGTCTTTCTACGAGCAGTACTTC
>TRBV11-3|TRBJ2-7|TRBD1|.
CASSLRGGTGVYEQYF
TGTGCCAGCAGCCTCCGTGGGGGGACAGGGGTCTACGAGCAGTACTTC
>TRBV29-1|TRBJ1-1|.|.
CSVGPLMGTTNTEAFF
TGCAGCGTTGGCCCCTTAATGGGGACAACGAACACTGAAGCTTTCTTT
>TRBV7-8|TRBJ2-7|.|.
CASRVLQGHYEQYF
TGTGCCAGCAGGGTACTACAGGGTCACTACGAGCAGTACTTC
>TRBV6-1|TRBJ2-7|.|.
CASSITVYEQYF
TGTGCCAGCAGTATAACAGTCTACGAGCAGTACTTC
>TRBV5-1|TRBJ2-1|TRBD1|.
CASSLEGTGAYNEQFF
TGCGCCAGCAGCTTGGAGGGGACAGGGGCTTACAATGAGCAGTTCTTC
>TRBV18|TRBJ2-7|.|few
CASSPDGTLDEQYF
TGTGCCAGCTCACCCGACGGGACTCTCGACGAGCAGTACTTC
>TRBV10-3|TRBJ2-1|TRBD2|.
CAIRELAGGWGEQFF
TGTGCCATCAGGGAACTAGCGGGAGGCTGGGGGGAGCAGTTCTTC
>TRBV29-1|TRBJ1-3|.|.
CSSRDTSSGNTIYF
TGCAGCTCCCGGGACACTAGCTCTGGAAACACCATATATTTT
>TRBV30|TRBJ2-3|TRBD1|.
CAWSRDRVSTDTQYF
TGTGCCTGGAGTAGGGACAGGGTTAGCACAGATACGCAGTATTTT
>TRBV19|TRBJ1-5|.|few
CASSIAGAGQPQHF
TGTGCCAGTAGTATTGCAGGGGCAGGTCAGCCCCAGCATTTT
>TRBV15|TRBJ2-2|TRBD1|.
CATSSRQGYTGELFF
TGTGCCACCAGCTCCCGACAGGGGTACACCGGGGAGCTGTTTTTT
>TRBV27|TRBJ1-5|.|.
CASSPGQGANQPQHF
TGTGCCAGCAGTCCCGGACAAGGCGCGAATCAGCCCCAGCATTTT
>TRBV19|TRBJ1-2|TRBD1|once
CASSPGGGGYTF
TGTGCCAGTAGCCCAGGGGGCGGAGGCTACACCTTC
>TRBV7-8|TRBJ2-1|.|.
CASSPRISTYNEQFF
TGTGCCAGCAGCCCTCGAATATCGACTTACAATGAGCAGTTCTTC
>TRBV10-3|TRBJ1-2|.|.
CAPRTEAYGYTF
TGTGCCCCGAGGACAGAGGCATATGGCTACACCTTC
>TRBV30|TRBJ2-1|.|.
CAWSVVVLGITEQFF
TGTGCCTGGAGTGTGGTTGTGCTCGGTATCACTGAGCAGTTCTTC
>TRBV7-9|TRBJ1-1|TRBD1|few
CASSSPGQNIPKAFF
TGTGCCAGCAGCTCCCCGGGACAGAATATCCCCAAAGCTTTCTTT
>TRBV9|TRBJ2-7|TRBD2|.
CASSPVASGYEQYF
TGTGCCAGCAGCCCCGTGGCTAGCGGTTACGAGCAGTACTTC
>TRBV5-1|TRBJ2-7|TRBD2|many
CASSSLSLWLAGGPLYF
TGCGCCAGCAGCAGCTTATCCTTATGGCTAGCGGGAGGTCCCCTGTACTTC
>TRBV6-5|TRBJ2-7|TRBD1|.
CASARDRAYEQYF
TGTGCCAGCGCAAGGGACAGGGCCTACGAGCAGTACTTC
>TRBV7-2|TRBJ2-1|.|once
CASSSGGGREQFF
TGTGCCAGCAGCTCGGGTGGGGGGAGGGAGCAGTTCTTC
>TRBV18|TRBJ2-3|TRBD2|.
CASSRQLADTQYF
TGTGCCAGCTCACGTCAACTAGCGGATACGCAGTATTTT
>TRBV5-1|TRBJ2-1|.|.
CASSFLPSPGETGEQFF
TGCGCCAGCAGCTTCCTCCCCAGTCCGGGAGAGACCGGTGAGCAGTTCTTC
>TRBV9|TRBJ1-2|TRBD1|.
CASSAPDREIIGYTF
TGTGCCAGCAGCGCCCCCGACAGGGAAATCATCGGCTACACCTTC
>TRBV29-1|TRBJ1-4|.|once
CSAAHSQNEKLFF
TGCAGCGCTGCGCACTCGCAAAATGAAAAACTGTTTTTT
>TRBV27|TRBJ2-2|TRBD2|few
CASSLSGLAAGELFF
TGTGCCAGCAGTTTATCCGGACTAGCCGCCGGGGAGCTGTTTTTT
>TRBV10-3|TRBJ2-1|.|.
CAIRPGQIDEQFF
TGTGCCATCAGGCCGGGACAAATCGATGAGCAGTTCTTC
>TRBV25-1|TRBJ1-6|TRBD1|.
CASSALTGVGSPLHF
TGTGCCAGCAGTGCCCTGACAGGGGTTGGTTCACCCCTCCACTTT
>TRBV9|TRBJ2-3|.|.
CASSVVSSGDTQYF
TGTGCCAGCAGCGTAGTTAGTAGCGGCGATACGCAGTATTTT
>TRBV7-9|TRBJ2-5|TRBD1|.
CASSLGGTGQETQYF
TGTGCCAGCAGCTTAGGGGGGACAGGACAAGAGACCCAGTACTTC
>TRBV2|TRBJ1-1|.|.
CASTEPGKETEAFF
TGTGCCAGCACCGAGCCAGGGAAAGAAACTGAAGCTTTCTTT
>TRBV5-1|TRBJ2-7|TRBD1|.
CASTEYPGQGVWEQYF
TGCGCCAGCACCGAATACCCGGGACAGGGTGTTTGGGAGCAGTACTTC
>TRBV10-3|TRBJ1-1|.|few
CAISIQTGFEAFF
TGTGCCATCAGTATCCAGACAGGTTTTGAAGCTTTCTTT
>TRBV11-3|TRBJ1-1|.|.
CASSSGGTEAFF
TGTGCCAGCAGCTCGGGGGGGACTGAAGCTTTCTTT
>TRBV14|TRBJ1-3|TRBD1|.
CASSGTGTGNTIYF
TGTGCCAGCAGCGGGACAGGGACTGGAAACACCATATATTTT
>TRBV11-2|TRBJ1-4|.|.
CASSFRGVATNEKLFF
TGTGCCAGCAGCTTTCGAGGAGTTGCAACTAATGAAAAACTGTTTTTT
>TRBV7-6|TRBJ2-1|TRBD2|once
CASSLAGARGNEQFF
TGTGCCAGCAGCTTGGCGGGAGCTCGCGGCAATGAGCAGTTCTTC
>TRBV6-5|TRBJ1-2|.|.
CASSYSMGAEGYTF
TGTGCCAGCAGTTACTCAATGGGGGCTGAAGGCTACACCTTC
>TRBV7-9|TRBJ2-1|.|.
CASSLQGRSNEQFF
TGTGCCAGCAGCCTCCAGGGCCGCAGCAATGAGCAGTTCTTC
>TRBV4-3|TRBJ2-3|TRBD2|once
CASSQAVGRAADTQYF
TGCGCCAGCAGCCAAGCCGTCGGGAGGGCCGCTGATACGCAGTATTTT
>TRBV7-9|TRBJ2-7|.|.
CASSLVQNYEQYF
TGTGCCAGCAGCTTGGTACAGAACTACGAGCAGTACTTC
>TRBV5-1|TRBJ1-1|TRBD1|.
CASSLVQGADWNTEAFF
TGCGCCAGCAGCTTGGTTCAGGGGGCGGACTGGAACACTGAAGCTTTCTTT
>TRBV6-5|TRBJ1-1|TRBD1|once
CASRNDRERAFF
TGTGCCAGCAGGAATGACAGGGAAAGAGCTTTCTTT
>TRBV5-4|TRBJ2-2|.|once
CASSFATGELFF
TGTGCCAGCAGCTTCGCGACCGGGGAGCTGTTTTTT
>TRBV5-1|TRBJ2-7|TRBD1|.
CASRLEGQASYEQYF
TGCGCCAGCCGATTGGAAGGACAGGCCTCCTACGAGCAGTACTTC
>TRBV2|TRBJ2-5|TRBD1|once
CASKLQGPETQYF
TGTGCCAGCAAATTACAGGGGCCAGAGACCCAGTACTTC
>TRBV14|TRBJ2-4|.|.
CASSPLGSALAKNIQYF
TGTGCCAGCAGCCCTTTGGGTAGCGCTCTAGCCAAAAACATTCAGTACTTC